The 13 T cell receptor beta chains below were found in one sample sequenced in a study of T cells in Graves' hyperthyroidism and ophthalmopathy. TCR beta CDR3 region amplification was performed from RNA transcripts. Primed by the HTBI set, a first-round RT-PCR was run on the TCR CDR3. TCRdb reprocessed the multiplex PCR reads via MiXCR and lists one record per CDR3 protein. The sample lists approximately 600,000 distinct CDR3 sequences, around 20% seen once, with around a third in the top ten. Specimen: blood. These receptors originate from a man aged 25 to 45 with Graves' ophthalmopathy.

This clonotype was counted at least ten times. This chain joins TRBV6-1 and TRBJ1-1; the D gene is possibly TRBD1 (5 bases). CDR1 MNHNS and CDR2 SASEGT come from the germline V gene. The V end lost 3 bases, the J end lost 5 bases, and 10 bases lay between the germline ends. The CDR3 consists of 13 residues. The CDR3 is CASSEFWGTEAFF. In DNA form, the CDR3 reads TGTGCCAGCAGTGAGTTTTGGGGGACTGAAGCTTTCTTT.

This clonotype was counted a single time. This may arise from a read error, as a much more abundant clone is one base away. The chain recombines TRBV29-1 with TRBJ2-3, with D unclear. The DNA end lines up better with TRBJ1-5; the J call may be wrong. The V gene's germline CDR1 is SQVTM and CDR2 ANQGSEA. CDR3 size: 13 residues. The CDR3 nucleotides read TGCAGCGTTGGCGGACGGAACACAGATACGCAGCATTTT. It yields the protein CSVGGRNTDTQHF.

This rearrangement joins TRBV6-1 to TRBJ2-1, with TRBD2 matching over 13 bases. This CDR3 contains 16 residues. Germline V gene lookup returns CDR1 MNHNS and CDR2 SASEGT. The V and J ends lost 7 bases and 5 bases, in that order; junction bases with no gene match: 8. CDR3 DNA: TGTGCCAGCACCAGTGGGACTAGCGGGACACACAATGAGCAGTTCTTC. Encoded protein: CASTSGTSGTHNEQFF.

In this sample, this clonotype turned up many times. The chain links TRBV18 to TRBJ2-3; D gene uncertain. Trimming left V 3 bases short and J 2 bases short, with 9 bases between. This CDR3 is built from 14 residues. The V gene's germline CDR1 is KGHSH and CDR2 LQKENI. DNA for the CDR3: TGTGCCAGCTCACCGGCACAAACCACAGATACGCAGTATTTT. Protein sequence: CASSPAQTTDTQYF.

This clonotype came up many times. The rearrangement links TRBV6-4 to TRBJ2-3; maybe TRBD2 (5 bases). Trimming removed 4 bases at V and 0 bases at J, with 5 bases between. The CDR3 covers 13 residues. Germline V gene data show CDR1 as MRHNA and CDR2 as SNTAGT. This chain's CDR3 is CASSGGSTDTQYF. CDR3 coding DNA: TGTGCCAGCAGTGGCGGGAGCACAGATACGCAGTATTTT.

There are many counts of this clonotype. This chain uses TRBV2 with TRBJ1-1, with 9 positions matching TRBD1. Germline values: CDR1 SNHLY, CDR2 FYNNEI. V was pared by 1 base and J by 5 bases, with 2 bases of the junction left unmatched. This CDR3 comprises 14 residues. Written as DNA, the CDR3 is TGTGCCAGCAGTGAAGACAGGGGGCCAACTGAAGCTTTCTTT. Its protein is CASSEDRGPTEAFF.

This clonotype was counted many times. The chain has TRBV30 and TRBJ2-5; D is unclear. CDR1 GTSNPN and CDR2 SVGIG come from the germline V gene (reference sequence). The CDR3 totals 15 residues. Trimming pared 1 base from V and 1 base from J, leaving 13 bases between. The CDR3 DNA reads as TGTGCCTGGAGTGGAAAGCTGGGAATCCAAGAGACCCAGTACTTC. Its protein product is CAWSGKLGIQETQYF.

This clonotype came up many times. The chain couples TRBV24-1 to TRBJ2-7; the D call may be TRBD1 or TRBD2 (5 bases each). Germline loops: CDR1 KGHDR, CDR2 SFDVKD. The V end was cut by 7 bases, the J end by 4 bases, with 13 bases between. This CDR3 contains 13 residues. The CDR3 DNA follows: TGTGCCACCAGCAAAGAGGGGTCGTACGAGCAGTACTTC. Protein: CATSKEGSYEQYF.

The CDR3 reads CATGTGSYEQYF. The DNA for the CDR3 is TGTGCCACCGGGACAGGGAGCTACGAGCAGTACTTC. The chain carries TRBV10-3 and TRBJ2-7, with TRBD1 identical over 9 bases. The CDR3 contains 12 residues. Germline CDR1 reads ENHRY; CDR2 reads SYGVKD. Trimming took 10 bases from V and 3 from J; bases not matched to a gene: 4.

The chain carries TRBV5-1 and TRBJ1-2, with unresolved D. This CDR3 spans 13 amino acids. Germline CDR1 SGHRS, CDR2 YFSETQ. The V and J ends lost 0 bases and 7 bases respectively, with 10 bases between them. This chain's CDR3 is CASSLGGHPGYTF. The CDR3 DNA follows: TGCGCCAGCAGCTTGGGGGGTCACCCTGGCTACACCTTC.

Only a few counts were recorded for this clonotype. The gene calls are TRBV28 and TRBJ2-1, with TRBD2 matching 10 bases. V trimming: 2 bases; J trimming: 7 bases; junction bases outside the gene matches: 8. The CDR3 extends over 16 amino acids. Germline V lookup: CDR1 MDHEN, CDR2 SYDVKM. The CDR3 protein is CASSLTSSGRWNEQFF. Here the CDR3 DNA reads TGTGCCAGCAGTTTAACTTCTAGCGGGAGATGGAATGAGCAGTTCTTC.

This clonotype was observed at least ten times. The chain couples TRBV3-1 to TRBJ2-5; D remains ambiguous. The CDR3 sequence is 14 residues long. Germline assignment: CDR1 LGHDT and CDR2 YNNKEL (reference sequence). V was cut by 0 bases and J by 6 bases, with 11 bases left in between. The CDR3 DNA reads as TGTGCCAGCAGCCAAGATTCCGCCAGCCAGACCCAGTACTTC. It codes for CASSQDSASQTQYF.

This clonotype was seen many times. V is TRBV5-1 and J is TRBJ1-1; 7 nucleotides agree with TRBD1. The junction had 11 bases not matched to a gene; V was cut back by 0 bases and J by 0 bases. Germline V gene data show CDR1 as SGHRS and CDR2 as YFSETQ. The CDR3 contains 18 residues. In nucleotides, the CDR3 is TGCGCCAGCAGCTTGGGAGGGGGCGGAAAGGACATGAACACTGAAGCTTTCTTT. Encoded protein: CASSLGGGGKDMNTEAFF. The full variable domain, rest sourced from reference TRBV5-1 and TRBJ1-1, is KAGVTQTPRYLIKTRGQQVTLSCSPISGHRSVSWYQQTPGQGLQFLFEYFSETQRNKGNFPGRFSGRQFSNSRSEMNVSTLELGDSALYLCASSLGGGGKDMNTEAFFGQGTRLTVV.